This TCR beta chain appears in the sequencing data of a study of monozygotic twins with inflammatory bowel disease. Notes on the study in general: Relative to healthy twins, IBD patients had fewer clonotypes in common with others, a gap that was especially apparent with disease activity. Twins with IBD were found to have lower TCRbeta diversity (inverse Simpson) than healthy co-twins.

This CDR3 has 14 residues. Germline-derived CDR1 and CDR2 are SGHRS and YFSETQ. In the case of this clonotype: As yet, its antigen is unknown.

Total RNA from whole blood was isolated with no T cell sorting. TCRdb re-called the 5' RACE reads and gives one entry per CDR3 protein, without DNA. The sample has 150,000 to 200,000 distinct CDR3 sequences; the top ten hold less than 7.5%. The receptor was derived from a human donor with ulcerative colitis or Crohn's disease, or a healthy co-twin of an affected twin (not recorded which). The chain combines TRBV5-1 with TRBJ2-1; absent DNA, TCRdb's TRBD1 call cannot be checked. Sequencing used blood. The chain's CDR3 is CASSPGGNHNEQFF.